The source of this TCR beta chain is a study of cytomegalovirus exposure and HLA in healthy donors. Overall study: Within the Caucasian-associated ancestry cluster were approximately 77% of the approximately 400 genotyped donors.

This clone was counted only a few times. Its antigen is unknown. Whole-study findings and limits: Later analysis identified about 18,000 TCR beta sequences associated with HLA alleles, using a false discovery rate threshold of 0.05. Published work reported that the classifier diagnosed cytomegalovirus status with high specificity and sensitivity.

The study ran its PCR with 60 Vbeta and 13 Jbeta primers. Here immunoSEQ multiplex PCR was the method, and the copy in TCRdb shows in-frame clones only, minus some. The table has approximately 150,000 clones, 82% seen once; the top ten hold approximately 2.4%. Unmatched junction bases numbered 9, after V lost 0 bases and J lost 10 bases. The germline gives CDR1 LGHNA, CDR2 YSLEER. The CDR3 sequence is 15 residues long. The origin of this receptor is a male donor in good health and CMV-seronegative. V gene TRBV4-3 combines with J gene TRBJ2-1, with TRBD2 identical over 7 bases. Material for sequencing was PBMCs. The CDR3 DNA reads as TGCGCCAGCAGCCAAGAGTATCGGGAGGAGAGGGAGCAGTTCTTC. Protein product: CASSQEYREEREQFF.